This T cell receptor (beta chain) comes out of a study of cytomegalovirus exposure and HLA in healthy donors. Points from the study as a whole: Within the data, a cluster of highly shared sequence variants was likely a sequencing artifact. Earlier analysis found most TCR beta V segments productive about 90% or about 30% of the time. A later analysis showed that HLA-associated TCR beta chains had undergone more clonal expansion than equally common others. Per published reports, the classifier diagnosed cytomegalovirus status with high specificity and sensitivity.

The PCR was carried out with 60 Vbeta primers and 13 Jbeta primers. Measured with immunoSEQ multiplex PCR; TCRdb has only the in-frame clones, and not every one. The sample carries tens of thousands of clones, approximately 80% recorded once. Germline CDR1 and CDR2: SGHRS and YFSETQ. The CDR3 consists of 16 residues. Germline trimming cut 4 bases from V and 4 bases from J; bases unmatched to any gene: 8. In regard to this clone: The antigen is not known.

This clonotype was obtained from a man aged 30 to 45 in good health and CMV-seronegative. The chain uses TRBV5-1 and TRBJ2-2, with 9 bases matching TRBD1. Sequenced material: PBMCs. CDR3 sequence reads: CASSPQGAGFTGELFF. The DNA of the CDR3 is TGCGCCAGCAGCCCACAGGGGGCTGGTTTCACCGGGGAGCTGTTTTTT.